A selection of T cell receptor beta chains follows, all from one sample in a study of identical twins. TCRdb re-derived calls from the 5' RACE reads in MiXCR, one entry per CDR3 protein. This table holds roughly 350,000 distinct CDR3 sequences, 9% found once. The sample taken for sequencing was naive T cells sorted from blood. These receptor sequences come from a woman aged 45-65 years in good health. Both conserved end residues are part of each CDR3. The D gene is left open where the match is weak. Clone size is stated in some rows and not others, as once, few, many or a class when expanded.

TRBJ2-1 | NA | TRBV15 | many | CATSRDLSEGLGEQFF | TGTGCCACCAGCAGAGATCTGTCGGAGGGATTGGGTGAGCAGTTCTTC
TRBJ2-2 | NA | TRBV4-1 | many | CASSQERYGPGELFF | TGCGCCAGCAGCCAAGAACGCTACGGGCCCGGGGAGCTGTTTTTT
TRBJ2-5 | TRBD2 | TRBV3-1 | few | CASSPSAGAIVETQYF | TGTGCCAGCAGCCCCTCGGCGGGAGCTATCGTTGAGACCCAGTACTTC
TRBJ2-3 | NA | TRBV7-9 | many | CASSSHRDLTDTQYF | TGTGCCAGCAGCTCACACAGGGACCTCACAGATACGCAGTATTTT
TRBJ2-3 | TRBD1 | TRBV20-1 | many | CSAAQGQGGTDTQYF | TGCAGTGCGGCTCAGGGACAGGGAGGCACAGATACGCAGTATTTT
TRBJ2-1 | NA | TRBV14 | many | CASSQEVPRDEQFF | TGTGCCAGCAGCCAAGAAGTTCCCAGGGATGAGCAGTTCTTC
TRBJ1-5 | NA | TRBV5-1 | many | CASSLDGGRQPQHF | TGCGCCAGCAGCTTGGACGGCGGACGTCAGCCCCAGCATTTT
TRBJ2-5 | TRBD2 | TRBV10-2 | many | CASSESIREGHPPETQYF | TGCGCCAGCAGTGAGTCGATTCGGGAGGGCCATCCCCCGGAGACCCAGTACTTC
TRBJ2-5 | NA | TRBV29-1 | many | CSVVVETYQETQYF | TGCAGCGTTGTGGTGGAGACTTACCAAGAGACCCAGTACTTC
TRBJ2-5 | NA | TRBV5-1 | few | CASSLGAGYQETQYF | TGCGCCAGCAGCTTGGGGGCAGGGTACCAAGAGACCCAGTACTTC
TRBJ1-3 | NA | TRBV6-5 | NA | CASSYSSGSGNTIYF | TGTGCCAGCAGTTACTCGTCCGGCTCTGGAAACACCATATATTTT
TRBJ2-7 | TRBD1 | TRBV12-3/TRBV12-4 | few | CASSLGGQAFSEQYF | TGTGCCAGCAGTTTAGGGGGACAGGCGTTCAGTGAGCAGTACTTC
TRBJ1-5 | TRBD1 | TRBV5-1 | NA | CASSPRQGGQPQHF | TGCGCCAGCAGCCCTAGACAGGGGGGTCAGCCCCAGCATTTT
TRBJ2-5 | NA | TRBV7-9 | NA | CASSLGAVPRDQYF | TGTGCCAGCAGCTTAGGGGCAGTACCAAGAGACCAGTACTTC
TRBJ2-7 | NA | TRBV20-1 | many | CSASAGDEQYF | TGCAGTGCTAGCGCAGGGGACGAGCAGTACTTC
TRBJ1-2 | TRBD1 | TRBV9 | NA | CASSVRQGEGYTF | TGTGCCAGCAGCGTCAGACAGGGGGAAGGCTACACCTTC
TRBJ2-3 | NA | TRBV14 | many | CASSQVRDPQYF | TGTGCCAGCAGCCAAGTGAGGGACCCGCAGTATTTT
TRBJ2-3 | NA | TRBV5-1 | few | CASTDLDTQYF | TGCGCCAGCACCGACTTAGATACGCAGTATTTT
TRBJ2-2 | NA | TRBV6-2/TRBV6-3 | NA | CASIGYTGELFF | TGTGCCAGCATAGGCTACACCGGGGAGCTGTTTTTT
TRBJ1-2 | NA | TRBV28 | many | CASSSPIHWWGYTF | TGTGCCAGCAGTTCTCCCATTCATTGGTGGGGCTACACCTTC